These 7 T cell receptor beta chains were all obtained from the same sample, sequenced in a study of T cell responses to AZD1222 COVID-19 vaccine. TCRdb keeps only in-frame clones here, not all; method: immunoSEQ multiplex PCR. This sample carries around 130,000 clones, 88% of them seen once, and the ten largest clones take roughly 6.1%. Sample: peripheral blood, taken 28 days after the second AZD1222 dose. The receptor source for this set is an adult who received the AZD1222 COVID-19 vaccine.

The chain carries TRBV12-3 or TRBV12-4 and TRBJ1-5; a possible D gene is TRBD1 (5 bases). CDR3 length equals 13 residues. V lost 6 bases, J lost 4 bases, and 10 bases lay in between. The CDR3 sequence is CASRPGRNQPQHF. The DNA for the CDR3 is TGTGCCAGCAGACCGGGACGGAATCAGCCCCAGCATTTT.

This sequence joins TRBV4-3 and TRBJ1-3, with D maybe TRBD1 (5 bases). CDR1 LGHNA and CDR2 YSLEER come from the germline V gene. CDR3 length: 17 residues. V was shortened by 2 bases and J by 4 bases, with 18 bases between the two germline ends. As DNA, the CDR3 is TGCGCCAGCAGCCAAATCTATTCTAGGGACGCAGGAAACACCATATATTTT. Residues: CASSQIYSRDAGNTIYF.

The J gene is TRBJ1-2, the V gene TRBV11-3; tentatively, D is TRBD1 (6 bases). This CDR3 contains 14 residues. CDR1 is SGHNT, CDR2 YENEEA, per germline. Between the trimmed V and J ends, which lost 1 base and 5 bases, there was a span of 11 bases. This CDR3 reads CASSLVSGEYGYTF. The DNA for the CDR3 is TGTGCCAGCAGCTTAGTATCAGGGGAATATGGCTACACCTTC.

V usage is TRBV19 and J usage is TRBJ1-1, with D unresolved. The CDR3 has 14 residues. Germline values: CDR1 LNHDA, CDR2 SQIVND (reference sequence). Trimming shortened V by 6 bases and J by 0 bases, and 11 bases separated the two germline ends. DNA of the CDR3: TGTGCCAGTAGCCGAGGAGGGCTGAACACTGAAGCTTTCTTT. Amino acids: CASSRGGLNTEAFF.

V is TRBV2 and J is TRBJ1-2, with TRBD1 as a possible D gene (6 bases). CDR1 is SNHLY, CDR2 FYNNEI, per germline. The CDR3 loop spans 16 amino acids. V dropped 5 bases and J dropped 3 bases, with 19 bases sitting between them. Here the CDR3 reads CASSRNLGGPDYGYTF. The CDR3 region has the DNA TGTGCCAGCAGTAGGAATTTAGGGGGGCCCGACTATGGCTACACCTTC.

The chain combines TRBV30 with TRBJ2-3; 13 bases fit TRBD2. V shed 4 bases, J shed 4 bases, and the junction held 5 bases outside the gene matches. There are 15 residues in the CDR3. Germline assignment: CDR1 GTSNPN and CDR2 SVGIG (reference sequence). The DNA for the CDR3 is TGTGCCTGGAAAACACTAGCGGGAGGGCCAGATACGCAGTATTTT. Encoded protein: CAWKTLAGGPDTQYF.

The chain uses TRBV4-1 and TRBJ1-6; perhaps TRBD1 as D (5 bases). Germline-derived CDR1 and CDR2 are MGHRA and YSYEKL. Trimming took 0 bases from V and 0 from J, leaving 9 bases between them. CDR3 length: 17 amino acids. CDR3 loop: CASSQDGASSYNSPLHF. Written as DNA, the CDR3 is TGCGCCAGCAGCCAAGATGGGGCGAGCTCCTATAATTCACCCCTCCACTTT.